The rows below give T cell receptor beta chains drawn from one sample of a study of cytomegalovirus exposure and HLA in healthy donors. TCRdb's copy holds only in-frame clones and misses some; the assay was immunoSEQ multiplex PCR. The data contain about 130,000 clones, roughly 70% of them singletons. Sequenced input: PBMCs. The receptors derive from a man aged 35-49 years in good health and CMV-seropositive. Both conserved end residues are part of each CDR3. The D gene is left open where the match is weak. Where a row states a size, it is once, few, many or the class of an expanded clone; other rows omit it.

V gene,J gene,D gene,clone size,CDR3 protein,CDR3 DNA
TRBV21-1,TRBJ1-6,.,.,CASSKKVPGRNSPLHF,TGTGCCAGCAGCAAAAAAGTTCCAGGGCGGAATTCACCCCTCCACTTT
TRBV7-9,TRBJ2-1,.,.,CASTMGSSYNEQFF,TGTGCCAGCACGATGGGGAGCTCCTACAATGAGCAGTTCTTC
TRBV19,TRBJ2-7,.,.,CASSMGAASTYEQYF,TGTGCCAGTAGTATGGGGGCAGCGTCGACCTACGAGCAGTACTTC
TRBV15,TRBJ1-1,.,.,CATSGQGRSTEAFF,TGTGCCACCAGCGGCCAGGGGCGAAGCACTGAAGCTTTCTTT
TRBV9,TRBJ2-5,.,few,CASSQDAGSIETQYF,TGTGCCAGCAGCCAGGACGCGGGGTCGATAGAGACCCAGTACTTC
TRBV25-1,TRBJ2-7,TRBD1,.,CASSDASGTGGYEQYF,TGTGCCAGCAGTGACGCCTCCGGGACAGGGGGTTACGAGCAGTACTTC
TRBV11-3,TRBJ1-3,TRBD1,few,CASSPGQGPGNTIYF,TGTGCCAGCAGCCCAGGACAGGGGCCCGGAAACACCATATATTTT
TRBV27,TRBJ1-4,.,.,CASRSVGEKLFF,TGTGCCAGCAGGTCTGTCGGTGAAAAACTGTTTTTT
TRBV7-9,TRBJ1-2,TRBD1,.,CASSLSSTGALHYGYTF,TGTGCCAGCAGCTTAAGTTCTACAGGGGCGCTTCACTATGGCTACACCTTC
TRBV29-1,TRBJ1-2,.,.,CSVAAGGVGYTF,TGCAGCGTTGCTGCGGGTGGGGTTGGCTACACCTTC
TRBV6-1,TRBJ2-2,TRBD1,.,CASSAITGANTGELFF,TGTGCCAGCAGTGCTATTACAGGGGCGAACACCGGGGAGCTGTTTTTT
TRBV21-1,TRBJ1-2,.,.,CASSERRGLGYGYTF,TGTGCCAGCAGCGAACGCAGGGGGCTTGGCTATGGCTACACCTTC
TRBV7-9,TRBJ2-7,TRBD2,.,CASNPTSGGAYEQYF,TGTGCCAGCAACCCGACTAGCGGGGGGGCTTACGAGCAGTACTTC
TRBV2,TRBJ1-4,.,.,CASMRETNEKLFF,TGTGCCAGCATGAGGGAGACTAATGAAAAACTGTTTTTT
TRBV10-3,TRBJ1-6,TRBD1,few,CAISGVNRGSPLHF,TGTGCCATCAGTGGGGTAAACAGGGGTTCACCCCTCCACTTT
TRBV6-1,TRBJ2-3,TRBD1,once,CASRHGTERPDTQYF,TGTGCCAGCAGGCACGGGACAGAGAGGCCAGATACGCAGTATTTT
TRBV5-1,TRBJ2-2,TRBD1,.,CASGGQGGYTGELFF,TGCGCCAGCGGAGGACAGGGCGGGTACACCGGGGAGCTGTTTTTT
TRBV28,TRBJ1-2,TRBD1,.,CASAVLPGQGAHGYTF,TGTGCCAGCGCCGTACTTCCGGGACAGGGGGCGCATGGCTACACCTTC
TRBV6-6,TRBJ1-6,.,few,CASSYPTGSNSPLHF,TGTGCCAGCTCCTACCCAACAGGGAGCAATTCACCCCTCCACTTT
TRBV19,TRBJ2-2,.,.,CASSPPGVEAGELFF,TGTGCCAGTAGTCCCCCGGGAGTCGAAGCCGGGGAGCTGTTTTTT
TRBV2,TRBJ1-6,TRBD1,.,CASRDGTALNSPLHF,TGTGCCAGCAGAGATGGGACAGCACTAAATTCACCCCTCCACTTT
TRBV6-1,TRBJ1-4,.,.,CASTNDRRLYEKLFF,TGTGCCAGCACAAATGACAGGCGTCTCTATGAAAAACTGTTTTTT
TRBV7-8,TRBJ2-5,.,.,CASVRAQETQYF,TGTGCCAGCGTCAGGGCTCAAGAGACCCAGTACTTC
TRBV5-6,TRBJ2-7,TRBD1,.,CASSPWDRGYEQYF,TGTGCCAGCAGCCCGTGGGACAGGGGGTACGAGCAGTACTTC
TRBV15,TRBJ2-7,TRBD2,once,CATSRDGLAENYEQYF,TGTGCCACCAGCAGAGATGGGCTAGCGGAAAACTACGAGCAGTACTTC
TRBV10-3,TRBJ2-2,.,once,CAISGGTTGELFF,TGTGCCATCAGCGGGGGGACAACCGGGGAGCTGTTTTTT
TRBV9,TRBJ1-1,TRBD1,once,CASSVFDRVNTEAFF,TGTGCCAGCAGCGTCTTCGACAGGGTGAACACTGAAGCTTTCTTT
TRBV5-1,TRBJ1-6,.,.,CASRLTSENSPLHF,TGCGCCAGCAGGCTTACTTCGGAGAATTCACCCCTCCACTTT
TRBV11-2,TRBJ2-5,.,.,CASSLVVGQGWRETQYF,TGTGCCAGCAGCTTAGTGGTAGGGCAGGGCTGGCGGGAGACCCAGTACTTC
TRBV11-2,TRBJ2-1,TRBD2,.,CASGLGRGGAGGPFF,TGTGCCAGCGGTCTAGGCCGGGGGGGAGCGGGAGGGCCGTTCTTC
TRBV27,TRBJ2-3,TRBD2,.,CASSLLLAGGPSTDTQYF,TGTGCCAGCAGTTTATTACTAGCGGGAGGGCCAAGCACAGATACGCAGTATTTT
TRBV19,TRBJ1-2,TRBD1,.,CASSLRTGGAYGYTF,TGTGCCAGTAGTCTCAGGACAGGGGGCGCGTATGGCTACACCTTC
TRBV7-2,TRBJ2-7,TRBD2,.,CASSLQNSGKLPYEQYF,TGTGCCAGCAGCTTACAGAATAGCGGGAAGCTGCCCTACGAGCAGTACTTC
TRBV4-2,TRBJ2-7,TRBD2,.,CASSQDDRGREYEQYF,TGTGCCAGCAGCCAAGATGATCGCGGGAGGGAGTACGAGCAGTACTTC
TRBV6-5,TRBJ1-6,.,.,CASRNRAENSPLHF,TGTGCCAGCAGAAACAGGGCCGAGAATTCACCCCTCCACTTT
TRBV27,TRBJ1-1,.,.,CASSPWGGTEAFF,TGTGCCAGCAGTCCATGGGGGGGCACTGAAGCTTTCTTT
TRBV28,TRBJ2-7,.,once,CASSLGQYEQYF,TGTGCCAGCAGTTTAGGACAGTACGAGCAGTACTTC
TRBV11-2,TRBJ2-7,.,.,CASSLRTDYEQYF,TGTGCCAGCAGCCTCCGGACAGACTACGAGCAGTACTTC
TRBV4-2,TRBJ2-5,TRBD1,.,CASSPDTGTGQETQYF,TGTGCCAGCAGCCCAGACACCGGGACAGGGCAAGAGACCCAGTACTTC
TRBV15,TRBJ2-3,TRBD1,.,CATRSGQITDTQYF,TGTGCCACACGATCGGGACAGATCACAGATACGCAGTATTTT
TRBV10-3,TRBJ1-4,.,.,CAISEDRVQGEKLFF,TGTGCCATCAGTGAGGATAGGGTCCAGGGTGAAAAACTGTTTTTT
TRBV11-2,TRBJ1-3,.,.,CASSSQGKVGNTIYF,TGTGCCAGCAGCTCACAGGGTAAAGTTGGAAACACCATATATTTT
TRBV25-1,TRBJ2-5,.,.,CASSDPRGAETQYF,TGTGCCAGCAGTGACCCCCGGGGGGCAGAGACCCAGTACTTC
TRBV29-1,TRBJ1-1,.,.,CSVTQGVGTEAFF,TGCAGCGTAACGCAGGGTGTCGGCACTGAAGCTTTCTTT
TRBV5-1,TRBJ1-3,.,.,CASSLSDKGNTIYF,TGCGCCAGCAGCTTAAGCGATAAAGGAAACACCATATATTTT
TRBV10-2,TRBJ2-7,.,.,CASSSGLEAYEQYF,TGCGCCAGCAGCTCAGGACTCGAGGCCTACGAGCAGTACTTC
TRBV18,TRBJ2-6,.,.,CASSPVQGYSGANVLTF,TGTGCCAGCTCACCAGTGCAGGGGTACTCTGGGGCCAACGTCCTGACTTTC
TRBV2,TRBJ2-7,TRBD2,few,CASRGLAGPYEQYF,TGTGCCAGCAGGGGACTAGCGGGCCCCTACGAGCAGTACTTC
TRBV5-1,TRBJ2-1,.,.,CASRPGQNSYNEQFF,TGCGCCAGCAGGCCCGGACAGAACTCCTACAATGAGCAGTTCTTC
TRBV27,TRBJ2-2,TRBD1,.,CASRSSGTVNTGELFF,TGTGCCAGCAGATCCTCGGGGACAGTGAACACCGGGGAGCTGTTTTTT
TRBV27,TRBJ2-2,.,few,CASSFLLGAVGTGELFF,TGTGCCAGCAGTTTTCTTTTGGGGGCGGTTGGAACCGGGGAGCTGTTTTTT
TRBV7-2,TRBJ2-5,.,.,CASSLGGSEETQYF,TGTGCCAGCAGCTTAGGAGGGTCTGAAGAGACCCAGTACTTC
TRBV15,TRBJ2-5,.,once,CATSSGREVETQYF,TGTGCCACCAGCAGCGGTAGAGAAGTAGAGACCCAGTACTTC